A single TCR beta chain is shown here with its context. In germline, CDR1 is SGHTA, CDR2 FQGNSA. The CDR3 consists of 14 residues. This record comes from a study of beta chain features in type 1 diabetes. Sequenced material consisted of expressed TCRB transcripts (all of the isolated RNA was reverse transcribed). Libraries were prepared by immunoSEQ multiplex PCR; TCRdb keeps only in-frame clonotypes and omits some of them. The sample holds hundreds of thousands of clones, roughly a sixth seen once. The V and J genes are TRBV7-2 and TRBJ2-5; 7 bases agree with TRBD1. The better agreement between TRBJ2-7 and the DNA end casts doubt on the J call. The TCR originated in a man between 18 and 35 years old in good health. Material: naive CD4+ T cells from blood. The CDR3 DNA reads as TGTGCCAGCAGCTTAGGGACAGGATCCTACGAGCAGTACTTC. This sequence encodes CASSLGTGSYEQYF.